This TCR beta chain was recovered during a study of radiotherapy plus CTLA-4 blockade in lung cancer. This clone has a single count. This CDR3 contains 18 residues. Germline CDR1 is LGHNA and CDR2 is YSLEER. Trimming took off 0 bases at V and 5 bases at J, with 20 bases between the two ends. Sequenced by immunoSEQ multiplex PCR; TCRdb stores in-frame clones only, minus some. Of roughly 30,000 clones listed, about 81% are singletons. The receptor was isolated from a human donor with non-small cell lung cancer that progressed on radiotherapy plus ipilimumab. The chain is built from TRBV4-3 and TRBJ2-1; perhaps TRBD2 as D (7 bases). Here the sequenced sample was peripheral blood, taken from a patient treated with radiotherapy plus ipilimumab. The CDR3 here is CASSQEVGGLTAHNEQFF. In nucleotides, the CDR3 is TGCGCCAGCAGCCAAGAAGTCGGGGGGCTGACGGCCCACAATGAGCAGTTCTTC.